These 17 T cell receptor beta chains originate from one sample sequenced in a study of blood T cell repertoires in COVID-19. Produced via immunoSEQ multiplex PCR; TCRdb's table is partial and in-frame only. The sample holds some 350,000 clones, roughly 86% seen once. The sample comprised peripheral blood. The receptors were sampled from a woman in her seventies with COVID-19, enrolled during active disease.

This chain uses TRBV3-1 (or the pseudogene TRBV3-2) with TRBJ1-4; 7 bases map to TRBD1. The CDR3 sequence is 19 residues long. V gave up 0 bases and J gave up 3 bases; unmatched junction bases: 13. The germline V gene encodes CDR1 LGHDT and CDR2 YNNKEL (reference sequence). The CDR3 loop is CASSQEKGGPSWANEKLFF. CDR3 coding DNA: TGTGCCAGCAGCCAAGAGAAAGGGGGCCCCTCTTGGGCTAATGAAAAACTGTTTTTT.

The chain has TRBV28 and TRBJ1-6, with 7 positions matching TRBD1. Germline trimming cut 2 bases from V and 8 bases from J; bases unmatched to any gene: 3. The CDR3 is 14 residues long. Germline assignment: CDR1 MDHEN and CDR2 SYDVKM. CDR3 residues: CASSLRGLYSPLHF. In DNA form, the CDR3 reads TGTGCCAGCAGTTTAAGGGGGCTATATTCACCCCTCCACTTT.

Of note for this clone: The sample has other DNA sequences that encode this CDR3 too. CDR3 DNA sequence: TGTGCCAGTAGTATCGTCGGGGGCAATCAGCCCCAGCATTTT. Protein: CASSIVGGNQPQHF. The V gene is TRBV19, the J gene TRBJ1-5; D call uncertain. This CDR3 is 14 amino acids long. Germline lookup yields CDR1 LNHDA and CDR2 SQIVND (reference sequence). The V and J ends lost 3 bases and 2 bases respectively, with 8 bases between them.

The V and J genes are TRBV5-1 and TRBJ1-1; 12 nucleotides match TRBD1. In germline, CDR1 is SGHRS, CDR2 YFSETQ. With V trimmed by 4 bases and J by 1 base, 8 bases remained unmatched. CDR3 length: 17 residues. This chain's CDR3 is CASSNYPGQGANTEAFF. CDR3 in DNA: TGCGCCAGCAGCAATTATCCGGGACAGGGGGCGAACACTGAAGCTTTCTTT.

The CDR3 is CASTDTGGDTEAFF. The CDR3 DNA reads as TGTGCCAGCACCGATACAGGGGGTGACACTGAAGCTTTCTTT. The rearrangement uses TRBV3-1 (or the pseudogene TRBV3-2) and TRBJ1-1, with TRBD1 matching 8 bases. The V and J ends lost 7 bases and 3 bases, in that order; junction bases with no gene match: 7. Germline V gene sequence: CDR1 LGHDT, CDR2 YNNKEL (reference sequence). The length of the CDR3 is 14 residues.

The chain uses TRBV5-5 and TRBJ1-1; D might be TRBD1 (5 bases). Trimming removed 0 bases from V and 3 bases from J, with 12 bases in between. Germline loops: CDR1 SGHKS, CDR2 YYEKEE (reference sequence). There are 15 residues in the CDR3. The CDR3 DNA sequence: TGTGCCAGCAGCTTGGAGGCCAGGGTGGACACTGAAGCTTTCTTT. It codes for CASSLEARVDTEAFF.

The J gene is TRBJ1-1, the V gene TRBV6-6; 10 nucleotides match TRBD1. This CDR3 spans 15 amino acids. CDR1 is MNHNY and CDR2 is SVGAGI in the germline V gene (reference sequence). Trimming cost V 5 bases and J 4 bases; bases outside gene matches: 7. In DNA form, the CDR3 reads TGTGCCAGCAGTACCCAGGACAGGGGGATCACTGAAGCTTTCTTT. Residues: CASSTQDRGITEAFF.

The chain links TRBV5-1 to TRBJ2-7; 10 bases are shared with TRBD1. J gave up 2 bases and V 4 bases, and 3 bases lay outside the gene matches. The V gene's germline CDR1 is SGHRS and CDR2 YFSETQ. The CDR3 loop spans 14 amino acids. CDR3 sequence: CASSDRGRPYEQYF. The CDR3 bases are TGCGCCAGCAGCGACAGGGGGCGACCCTACGAGCAGTACTTC.

This clone appeared once. The rearrangement joins TRBV19 to TRBJ1-5; 8 bases map to TRBD1. J was trimmed by 4 bases and V by 3 bases; bases with no gene match: 5. Germline CDR1 and CDR2: LNHDA and SQIVND (reference sequence). This CDR3 contains 15 residues. The CDR3 loop reads CASSMGTGGNQPQHF. CDR3 nucleotide sequence: TGTGCCAGTAGTATGGGAACAGGGGGAAATCAGCCCCAGCATTTT.

The chain couples TRBV7-3 to TRBJ2-2, with D perhaps matching TRBD1 (6 bases). Trimming shortened V by 2 bases and J by 6 bases, and 13 bases separated the two germline ends. The CDR3 spans 15 residues. Per the germline V gene, CDR1 is SGHTA and CDR2 is FQGTGA. The CDR3 nucleotides are TGTGCCAGCAGCTTAGTATCAGGGGATGCCGGGGAGCTGTTTTTT. Protein product: CASSLVSGDAGELFF.

This clone appeared once. The chain links TRBV11-2 to TRBJ2-7, with 7 bases matching TRBD1. V gave up 5 bases and J gave up 3 bases; unmatched junction bases: 10. The CDR3 covers 15 residues. Germline V CDR1 and CDR2: SGHAT, FQNNGV. The CDR3 DNA reads as TGTGCCAGCAGCCCACTCTCGACAGGGAACTACGAGCAGTACTTC. This gives the protein CASSPLSTGNYEQYF. The full variable domain, its missing parts supplied by reference TRBV11-2 and TRBJ2-7, is EAGVAQSPRYKIIEKRQSVAFWCNPISGHATLYWYQQILGQGPKLLIQFQNNGVVDDSQLPKDRFSAERLKGVDSTLKIQPAKLEDSAVYLCASSPLSTGNYEQYFGPGTRLTVT.

The J gene is TRBJ1-2, the V gene TRBV9, with D uncertain. The V end lost 0 bases, the J end lost 2 bases, and 14 bases lay between the germline ends. From germline, CDR1 is SGDLS and CDR2 YYNGEE. The CDR3 consists of 16 residues. CDR3 in DNA: TGTGCCAGCAGCGTAGCAGTTGAGGGATCCAACTATGGCTACACCTTC. It is translated as CASSVAVEGSNYGYTF.

The CDR3 protein is CASSLWSAKEAFF. Here the CDR3 DNA reads TGCGCCAGCAGCTTATGGTCCGCCAAGGAGGCTTTCTTT. This chain uses TRBV5-1 with TRBJ1-1; D uncertain. CDR1 and CDR2 (germline): SGHRS, YFSETQ. With 2 bases removed from V and 11 bases from J, the gap between germline ends came to 16 bases. This CDR3 has 13 residues.

The chain links TRBV19 to TRBJ2-7; 7 positions agree with TRBD1. The ends lost 3 bases at V and 7 bases at J; junction bases unmatched: 9. From germline, CDR1 is LNHDA and CDR2 SQIVND (reference sequence). This CDR3 has 14 residues. DNA for the CDR3: TGTGCCAGTAGTATGACAGGGCGGTTATATGAGCAGTACTTC. It specifies CASSMTGRLYEQYF. Drawing the rest from reference TRBV19 and TRBJ2-7, the complete variable domain is DGGITQSPKYLFRKEGQNVTLSCEQNLNHDAMYWYRQDPGQGLRLIYYSQIVNDFQKGDIAEGYSVSREKKESFPLTVTSAQKNPTAFYLCASSMTGRLYEQYFGPGTRLTVT.

This clone was seen only once. The same CDR3 also results from other DNA sequences found in this sample. The J gene is TRBJ2-1, the V gene TRBV9; D possibly corresponds to TRBD1 (5 bases). The CDR3 has 14 residues. CDR1 is SGDLS and CDR2 is YYNGEE in the germline V gene. Between the trimmed V and J ends, which lost 2 bases and 2 bases, there was a span of 8 bases. The CDR3 loop reads CASSVAGTYNEQFF. In nucleotides, the CDR3 is TGTGCCAGCAGCGTGGCAGGGACCTACAATGAGCAGTTCTTC. Looking up the rest from reference TRBV9 and TRBJ2-1 gives the full variable domain: DSGVTQTPKHLITATGQRVTLRCSPRSGDLSVYWYQQSLDQGLQFLIQYYNGEERAKGNILERFSAQQFPDLHSELNLSSLELGDSALYFCASSVAGTYNEQFFGPGTRLTVL.

This clone is a singleton in its sample. J is TRBJ2-7 and V is TRBV6-5, with a weak D call TRBD2 (7 bases). Germline V CDR1 and CDR2: MNHEY, SVGAGI. The V and J ends lost 6 bases and 3 bases respectively, with 18 bases between them. The CDR3 contains 15 residues. The CDR3 nucleotides are TGTGCCAGCAGCTTCCGTTCGGGGGGCAACTACGAGCAGTACTTC. Protein: CASSFRSGGNYEQYF.

V gene TRBV19 combines with J gene TRBJ2-1; perhaps TRBD1 as D (5 bases). Between the trimmed V and J ends, which lost 2 bases and 11 bases, there was a span of 10 bases. This CDR3 is 12 amino acids long. Germline lookup yields CDR1 LNHDA and CDR2 SQIVND (reference sequence). Here the CDR3 DNA reads TGTGCCAGTAGTATAATAGCAGGGAAGCAGTTCTTC. Protein: CASSIIAGKQFF.